Listed below are T cell receptor beta chains from one sample, sequenced in a study of T cells in Graves' hyperthyroidism and ophthalmopathy. TCRdb fed the multiplex PCR reads into MiXCR, producing one record per CDR3 protein. In the table there are more than 40,000 distinct CDR3 sequences, around 49% of which are singletons. Sequencing was performed on peripheral blood or thyroid tissue (not recorded which). The source is a woman aged 50 to 60 with Graves' hyperthyroidism. Each CDR3 is given with its conserved first and last residue. A D gene is named only where the DNA matches it firmly. A row's size may be missing; if present it is once, few, many or a size class.

many | TRBJ1-1 | - | TRBV3-1 | TGTGCCAGCAGCCAACTAGTTATGAACACTGAAGCTTTCTTT | CASSQLVMNTEAFF
many | TRBJ2-6 | - | TRBV4-2 | TGTGCCAGCAGCCAAGAATATAGGGGAGGTGGGGCCAACGTCCTGACTTTC | CASSQEYRGGGANVLTF
- | TRBJ2-7 | - | TRBV7-9 | TGTGCCAGCAGCTTAGCAGGGATTGACGAGCAGTACTTC | CASSLAGIDEQYF
- | TRBJ1-6 | - | TRBV14 | TGTGCCAGCAGTCTAATGCGCCCCCTCCACTTT | CASSLMRPLHF
- | TRBJ2-7 | TRBD2 | TRBV4-1 | TGCGCCAGCAGCCAAGCCCTAGCGGGAGGGACCGAGCAGTACTTC | CASSQALAGGTEQYF
many | TRBJ2-7 | - | TRBV7-2 | TGTGCCAGCAGCTTAGTTGGAGGAACCTACGAGCAGTACTTC | CASSLVGGTYEQYF
- | TRBJ2-3 | - | TRBV29-1 | TGCAGCGTTGAGGGGGGCCATACGCAGTATTTT | CSVEGGHTQYF
- | TRBJ1-3 | - | TRBV5-1 | TGCGCCAGCTCCAGGACAGACTCTGGAAACACCATATATTTT | CASSRTDSGNTIYF
- | TRBJ2-7 | TRBD2 | TRBV10-3 | TGTGCCAGCAACAGACTAGCGGGAGGGATCCACGAGCAGTACTTC | CASNRLAGGIHEQYF
- | TRBJ1-2 | - | TRBV15 | TGTGCCACCAGCAAAGCGGGGGCGCCGAGCTATGGCTACACCTTC | CATSKAGAPSYGYTF
many | TRBJ1-5 | - | TRBV12-3/TRBV12-4 | TGTGCCAGCAGTTTAGAGGGCAGGGGATATGTTCAGCCCCAGCATTTT | CASSLEGRGYVQPQHF
- | TRBJ2-5 | TRBD2 | TRBV20-1 | TGCAGTGCTAGAGCGGGACTACTCCAAGAGACCCAGTACTTC | CSARAGLLQETQYF
many | TRBJ2-3 | TRBD2 | TRBV5-6 | TGTGCCAGCAGCCAGGGACGGGGTTGGCTAGCGGGAGAGTCAGGTAGCACAGATACGCAGTATTTT | CASSQGRGWLAGESGSTDTQYF
many | TRBJ2-7 | TRBD2 | TRBV5-5 | TGTGCCAGCAGCTTGTCTCCGGGAGGGGGGTACGAGCAGTACTTC | CASSLSPGGGYEQYF
- | TRBJ2-5 | - | TRBV2 | TGTGCCAGCAGTCCCGGGCCGTGGACAACACAAGAGACCCAGTACTTC | CASSPGPWTTQETQYF
- | TRBJ2-7 | TRBD2 | TRBV20-1 | TGTAGTGCTACGCCTAGCGGGCACTACGAGCAGTACTTC | CSATPSGHYEQYF
few | TRBJ1-2 | - | TRBV10-2 | TGCGCCAGCAGTGAGTCGCAAAGCTATGGCTACACCTTC | CASSESQSYGYTF
many | TRBJ2-3 | TRBD1 | TRBV2 | TGTGCCAGCAGGGTTGACGGCAGGGGGATAGATACGCAGTATTTT | CASRVDGRGIDTQYF
- | TRBJ2-7 | - | TRBV7-2 | TGTGCCAGCAGCTTAGGTAGGGGGGAGGGCAGCGAGCAGTACTTC | CASSLGRGEGSEQYF
few | TRBJ2-7 | - | TRBV20-1 | TGCAGTGCCAGTCATGGGGAATACGAGCAGTACTTC | CSASHGEYEQYF
- | TRBJ2-5 | - | TRBV12-3/TRBV12-4 | TGTGCCAGCAGCCTAGGTTACACCGGGGAGACCCAGTACTTC | CASSLGYTGETQYF
- | TRBJ1-2 | - | TRBV10-3 | TGTGCCATCAGGGCCGCAGGAGCTAACTATGGCTACACCTTC | CAIRAAGANYGYTF
- | TRBJ2-3 | TRBD1 | TRBV20-1 | TGCAGTGCTAGAAGGACAGGTGCCACGATCGAGCAGCCCCAGTATTTT | CSARRTGATIEQPQYF
few | TRBJ2-7 | TRBD1 | TRBV5-1 | TGCGCCAGCAGGGAGCCGGGACAGGCCCTTTCCTACGAGCAGTACTTC | CASREPGQALSYEQYF
- | TRBJ1-2 | TRBD1 | TRBV10-3 | TGTGCCATCAGCACGGGACAGGGGGCGAACTATGGCTACACCTTC | CAISTGQGANYGYTF
- | TRBJ2-1 | - | TRBV19 | TGTGCCAGTAGTGGCAAACTAGTGGGGGCAGACAATGAGCAGTTCTTC | CASSGKLVGADNEQFF
- | TRBJ1-3 | - | TRBV7-4 | TGTGCCAGCAGCGTAGAACCAGGGATTTTAAACACCATATATTTT | CASSVEPGILNTIYF
- | TRBJ2-5 | TRBD2 | TRBV7-6 | TGTGCCAGCAGCCGCAAGGGACTAATGGTCGGGGAGACCCAGTACTTC | CASSRKGLMVGETQYF
- | TRBJ2-5 | - | TRBV20-1 | TGCAGTGCTAGAGTTGACAGGAGGGGACAAGAGACCCAGTACTTC | CSARVDRRGQETQYF
- | TRBJ1-6 | - | TRBV7-9 | TGTGCCAGCAGCTTAGGCCGGCAGGGGAGGGCCCTCCACTTT | CASSLGRQGRALHF
- | TRBJ1-2 | - | TRBV20-1 | TGCAGTGCTAGAGTTTCAGGGACGAGCTATGGCTACACCTTC | CSARVSGTSYGYTF
many | TRBJ1-2 | - | TRBV7-9 | TGTGCCAGCAGGCGCGAATTCGGAGGGCCTGGCTACACCTTC | CASRREFGGPGYTF
- | TRBJ2-3 | TRBD2 | TRBV2 | TGTGCCAGCAGTTCGAGCGGGAGGGCCACAGATACGCAGTATTTT | CASSSSGRATDTQYF
many | TRBJ2-2 | TRBD2 | TRBV24-1 | TGTGCCACCAGTGATTCCCCCCGCCTCACTAGCGGGAGGTATACCGGGGAGCTGTTTTTT | CATSDSPRLTSGRYTGELFF
once | TRBJ1-2 | TRBD1 | TRBV5-4 | TGTGCCAGCAGCTCCCACGGGCAGGGGGTATCTGGCTACACCTTC | CASSSHGQGVSGYTF
- | TRBJ1-2 | - | TRBV29-1 | TGCAGCTTAGGTGGGGGGGAGGGCTACACCTTC | CSLGGGEGYTF
few | TRBJ1-1 | - | TRBV30 | TGTGCCTGGGGGGGGTTTCCGAACACTGAAGCTTTCTTT | CAWGGFPNTEAFF
- | TRBJ1-2 | TRBD1 | TRBV10-3 | TGTGCCATCAGCCCGGGACAGGGAGGCCCAAACTATGGCTACACCTTC | CAISPGQGGPNYGYTF
- | TRBJ1-5 | - | TRBV24-1 | TGTGCCACCAAGAGCGGAGGGTGTCATAGCAATCAGCCCCAGCATTTT | CATKSGGCHSNQPQHF
many | TRBJ1-6 | - | TRBV7-2 | TGTGCCAGCAGCTCACAGGGTCATAATTCACCCCTCCACTTT | CASSSQGHNSPLHF
many | TRBJ2-2 | TRBD2 | TRBV7-6 | TGTGCCAGCAGCTCCCCCCTGGCGGGGGACACCGGGGAGCTGTTTTTT | CASSSPLAGDTGELFF
many | TRBJ1-2 | TRBD1 | TRBV10-3 | TGTGCCATCAGGGCCGCAGGGGGCTGGTTCTATGGCTACACCTTC | CAIRAAGGWFYGYTF
- | TRBJ2-2 | TRBD2 | TRBV5-1 | TGCGCCAGCAGCTCGACTAGCGGGACCGGGGAGCTGTTTTTT | CASSSTSGTGELFF
many | TRBJ2-7 | - | TRBV28 | TGTGCCAGCAGTTACCTTCCTAGCTCCTACGAGCAGTACTTC | CASSYLPSSYEQYF
- | TRBJ1-2 | TRBD1 | TRBV5-4 | TGTGCCACCCGGACAGGGATCTATGGCTACACCTTC | CATRTGIYGYTF
- | TRBJ2-5 | TRBD1 | TRBV5-6 | TGTGCCAGCAGCTTGGCCGGGACAGGGGCTGAGACCCAGTGCTTC | CASSLAGTGAETQCF
few | TRBJ1-6 | - | TRBV20-1 | TGCAGTGCTAGGGCGGGTAGCTCCTATAATTCACCCCTCCACTTT | CSARAGSSYNSPLHF
- | TRBJ2-7 | TRBD2 | TRBV29-1 | TGCAGCGTTGATCCGGGACTAGCGGGGACTTTCTACGAGCAGTACTTC | CSVDPGLAGTFYEQYF
- | TRBJ1-2 | - | TRBV15 | TGTGCCACCAGCAGAGACAGTAACTATGGCTACACCTTC | CATSRDSNYGYTF
- | TRBJ2-6 | - | TRBV2 | TGTGCCAGCATTATTCTCTCTGGGGCCAACGTCCTGACTTTC | CASIILSGANVLTF
- | TRBJ1-5 | - | TRBV7-3 | TGTGCCAGCAGCTCCTGGAACAGCCCAGGGAGTCAGCCCCAGCATTTT | CASSSWNSPGSQPQHF